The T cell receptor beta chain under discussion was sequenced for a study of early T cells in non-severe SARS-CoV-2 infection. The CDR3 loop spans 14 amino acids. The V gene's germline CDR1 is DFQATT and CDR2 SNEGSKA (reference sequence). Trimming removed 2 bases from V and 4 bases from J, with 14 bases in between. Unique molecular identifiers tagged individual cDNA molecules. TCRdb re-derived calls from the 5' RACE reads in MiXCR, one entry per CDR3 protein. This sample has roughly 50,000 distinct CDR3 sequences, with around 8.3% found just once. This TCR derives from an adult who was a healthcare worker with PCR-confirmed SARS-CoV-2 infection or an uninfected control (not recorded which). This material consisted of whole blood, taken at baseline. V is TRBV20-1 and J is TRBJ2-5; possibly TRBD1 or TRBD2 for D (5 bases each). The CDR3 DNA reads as TGCAGTGCTAGACCCGGGACCTCGGGAGAGACCCAGTACTTC. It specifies CSARPGTSGETQYF.